This T cell receptor (beta chain) was recorded in a study of blood T cell repertoires in COVID-19. Study-wide context: The United States, Italy and Spain provided the acute and convalescent COVID-19 samples.

Deletions cut 4 bases from V and 5 bases from J, with 18 bases between. The CDR3 contains 15 residues. Germline V gives CDR1 KGHSH, CDR2 LQKENI. The table came from immunoSEQ multiplex PCR; TCRdb's copy has only in-frame clones and leaves some out. This table has 65,000 to 90,000 clones, 70% to 90% appearing once. This sequence joins TRBV18 and TRBJ2-7, with D perhaps TRBD2 (6 bases). Sequenced input: peripheral blood. The TCR originated in a woman at least 80 years old with acute or convalescent COVID-19. CDR3 nucleotides: TGTGCCAGCTCACGGACCGGGACTCTGGTGCACGAGCAGTACTTC. Its translation is CASSRTGTLVHEQYF.